This T cell receptor beta chain was obtained from a study of regulatory T cells in long-lasting Graves disease. Arm-PCR of CDR3 regions and iRepertoire HTBI primers were used to build TCR beta libraries. In TCRdb, the multiplex PCR reads were re-called with MiXCR into one record per CDR3 protein. Of 360,000 or so distinct CDR3 sequences in the sample, over 15% were seen once. This clonotype was recorded many times. There are 13 residues in the CDR3. Germline V gene lookup returns CDR1 WNHNN and CDR2 SYGVQD (reference sequence). The germline V and J ends were trimmed by 0 bases and 5 bases, with 7 bases remaining between them. Time point: newly diagnosed GD, antithyroid drugs for less than 3 months. PBMCs were the source of the RNA used for TCR sequencing. This same sample was also taken into another study, of T cells in Graves' hyperthyroidism and ophthalmopathy.

The clonotype was recovered from a man in his forties with Graves disease. The chain combines TRBV10-1 with TRBJ1-2, with D possibly being TRBD1 (5 bases). The sequencing used peripheral blood mononuclear cells (PBMCs), collected at new diagnosis, from a patient treated with antithyroid drugs. CDR3 sequence reads: CASSESAGYGYTF. CDR3 in DNA: TGCGCCAGCAGTGAGTCGGCAGGGTATGGCTACACCTTC.